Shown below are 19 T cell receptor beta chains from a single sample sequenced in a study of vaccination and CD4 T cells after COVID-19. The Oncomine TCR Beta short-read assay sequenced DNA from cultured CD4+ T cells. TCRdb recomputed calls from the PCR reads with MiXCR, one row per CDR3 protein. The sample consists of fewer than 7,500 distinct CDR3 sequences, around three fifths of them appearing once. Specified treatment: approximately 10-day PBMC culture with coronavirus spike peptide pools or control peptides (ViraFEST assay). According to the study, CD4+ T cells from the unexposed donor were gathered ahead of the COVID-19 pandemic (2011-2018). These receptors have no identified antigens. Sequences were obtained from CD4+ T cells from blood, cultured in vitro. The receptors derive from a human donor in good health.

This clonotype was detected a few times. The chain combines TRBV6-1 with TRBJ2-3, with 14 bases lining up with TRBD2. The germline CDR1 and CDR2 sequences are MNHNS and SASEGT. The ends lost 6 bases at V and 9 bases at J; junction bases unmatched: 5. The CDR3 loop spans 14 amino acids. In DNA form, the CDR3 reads TGTGCCAGCAGGGGACTAGCGGGGGCAAGCACGCAGTATTTT. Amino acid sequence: CASRGLAGASTQYF.

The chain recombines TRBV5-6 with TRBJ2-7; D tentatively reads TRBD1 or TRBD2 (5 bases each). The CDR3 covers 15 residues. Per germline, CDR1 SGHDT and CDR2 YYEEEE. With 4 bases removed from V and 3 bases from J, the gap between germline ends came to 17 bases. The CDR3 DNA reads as TGTGCCAGCAGCCCCCTCCCCCGGGGCGGCTACGAGCAGTACTTC. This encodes CASSPLPRGGYEQYF.

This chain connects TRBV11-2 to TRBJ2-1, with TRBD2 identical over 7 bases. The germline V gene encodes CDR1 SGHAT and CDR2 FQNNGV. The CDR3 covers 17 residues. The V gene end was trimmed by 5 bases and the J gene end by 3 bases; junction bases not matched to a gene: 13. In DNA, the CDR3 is TGTGCCAGCAGCCATGGGGAAACTAGCGACTACTACAATGAGCAGTTCTTC. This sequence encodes CASSHGETSDYYNEQFF. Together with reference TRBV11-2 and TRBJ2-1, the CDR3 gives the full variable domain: EAGVAQSPRYKIIEKRQSVAFWCNPISGHATLYWYQQILGQGPKLLIQFQNNGVVDDSQLPKDRFSAERLKGVDSTLKIQPAKLEDSAVYLCASSHGETSDYYNEQFFGPGTRLTVL.

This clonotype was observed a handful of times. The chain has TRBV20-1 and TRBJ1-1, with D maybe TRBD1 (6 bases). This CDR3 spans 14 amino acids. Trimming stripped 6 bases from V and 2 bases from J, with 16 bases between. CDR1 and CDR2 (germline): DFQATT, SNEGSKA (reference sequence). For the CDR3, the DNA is TGCAGTGCAGGGGCATCGACAGGCAACACTGAAGCTTTCTTT. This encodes CSAGASTGNTEAFF.

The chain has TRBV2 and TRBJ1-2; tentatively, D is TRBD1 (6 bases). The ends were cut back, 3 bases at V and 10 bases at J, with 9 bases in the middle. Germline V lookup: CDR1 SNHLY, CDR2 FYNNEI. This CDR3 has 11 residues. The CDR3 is CASSDEGDYTF. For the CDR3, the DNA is TGTGCCAGCAGTGACGAGGGGGACTACACCTTC.

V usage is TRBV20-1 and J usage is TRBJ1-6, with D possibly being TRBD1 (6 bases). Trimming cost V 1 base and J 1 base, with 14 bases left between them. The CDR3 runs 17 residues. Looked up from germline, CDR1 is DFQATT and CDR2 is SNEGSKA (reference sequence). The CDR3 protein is CSARGTVRSSYNSPLHF. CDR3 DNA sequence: TGCAGTGCTAGAGGGACAGTTAGGAGTTCCTATAATTCACCCCTCCACTTT.

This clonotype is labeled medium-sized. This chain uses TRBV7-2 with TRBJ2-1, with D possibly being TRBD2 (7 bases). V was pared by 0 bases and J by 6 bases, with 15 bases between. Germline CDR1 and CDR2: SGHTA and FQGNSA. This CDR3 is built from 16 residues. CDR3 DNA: TGTGCCAGCAGCTTAGCATGGGGGGGCCCTGGCAATGAGCAGTTCTTC. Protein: CASSLAWGGPGNEQFF.

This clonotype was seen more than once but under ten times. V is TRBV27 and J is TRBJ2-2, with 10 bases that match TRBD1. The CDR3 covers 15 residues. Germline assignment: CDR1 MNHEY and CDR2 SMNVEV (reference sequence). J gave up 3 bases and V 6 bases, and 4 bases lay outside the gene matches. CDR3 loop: CASRRQGADTGELFF. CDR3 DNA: TGTGCCAGCAGGCGACAGGGGGCAGACACCGGGGAGCTGTTTTTT.

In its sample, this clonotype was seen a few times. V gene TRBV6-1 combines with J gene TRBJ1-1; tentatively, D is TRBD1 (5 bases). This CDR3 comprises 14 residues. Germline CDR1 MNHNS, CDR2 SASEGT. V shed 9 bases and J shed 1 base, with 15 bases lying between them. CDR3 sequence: CASGGFGGNTEAFF. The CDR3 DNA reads TGTGCCAGTGGGGGTTTTGGCGGGAACACTGAAGCTTTCTTT.

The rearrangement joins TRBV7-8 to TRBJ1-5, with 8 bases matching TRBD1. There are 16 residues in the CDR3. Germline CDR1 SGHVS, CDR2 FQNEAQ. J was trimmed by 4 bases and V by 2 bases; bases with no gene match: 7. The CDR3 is CASSLWRQGTNQPQHF. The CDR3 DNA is TGTGCCAGCAGCTTATGGAGACAGGGGACAAATCAGCCCCAGCATTTT. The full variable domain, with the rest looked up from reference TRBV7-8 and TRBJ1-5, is GAGVSQSPRYKVAKRGQDVALRCDPISGHVSLFWYQQALGQGPEFLTYFQNEAQLDKSGLPSDRFFAERPEGSVSTLKIQRTQQEDSAVYLCASSLWRQGTNQPQHFGDGTRLSIL.

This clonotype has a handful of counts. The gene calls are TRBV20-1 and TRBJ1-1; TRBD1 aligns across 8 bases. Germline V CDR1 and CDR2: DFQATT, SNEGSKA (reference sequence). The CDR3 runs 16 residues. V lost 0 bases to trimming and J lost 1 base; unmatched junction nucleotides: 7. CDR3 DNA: TGCAGTGCTAGAGACCCCCACGGACAGGGGAACACTGAAGCTTTCTTT. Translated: CSARDPHGQGNTEAFF.

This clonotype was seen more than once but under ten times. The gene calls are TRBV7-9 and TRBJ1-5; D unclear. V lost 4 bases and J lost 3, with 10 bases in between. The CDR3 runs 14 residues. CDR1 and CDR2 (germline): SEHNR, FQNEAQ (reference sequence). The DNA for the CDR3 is TGTGCCAGCAGCTCAGACGGATACAATCAGCCCCAGCATTTT. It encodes CASSSDGYNQPQHF.

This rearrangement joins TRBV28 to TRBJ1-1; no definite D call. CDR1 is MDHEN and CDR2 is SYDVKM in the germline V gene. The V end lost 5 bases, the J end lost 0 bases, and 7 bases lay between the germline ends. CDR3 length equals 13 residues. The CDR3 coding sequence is TGTGCCAGCAGTAGGTACATGAACACTGAAGCTTTCTTT. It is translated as CASSRYMNTEAFF.

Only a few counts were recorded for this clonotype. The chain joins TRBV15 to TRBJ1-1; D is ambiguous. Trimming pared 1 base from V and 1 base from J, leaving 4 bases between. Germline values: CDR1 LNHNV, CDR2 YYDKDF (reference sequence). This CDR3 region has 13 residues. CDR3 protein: CATSRAANTEAFF. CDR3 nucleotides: TGTGCCACCAGCAGAGCTGCGAACACTGAAGCTTTCTTT.

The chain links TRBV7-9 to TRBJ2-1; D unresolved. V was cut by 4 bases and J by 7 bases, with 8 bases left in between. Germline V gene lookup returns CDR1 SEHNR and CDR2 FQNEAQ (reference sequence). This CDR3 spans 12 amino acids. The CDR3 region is CASSWYVNEQFF. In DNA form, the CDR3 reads TGTGCCAGCAGCTGGTATGTAAATGAGCAGTTCTTC.

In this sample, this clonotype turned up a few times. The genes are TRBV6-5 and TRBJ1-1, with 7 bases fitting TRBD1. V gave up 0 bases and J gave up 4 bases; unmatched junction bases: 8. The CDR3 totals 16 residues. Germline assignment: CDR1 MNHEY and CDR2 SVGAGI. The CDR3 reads CASSYSNTGVSTEAFF. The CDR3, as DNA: TGTGCCAGCAGTTACTCCAATACAGGGGTAAGCACTGAAGCTTTCTTT.

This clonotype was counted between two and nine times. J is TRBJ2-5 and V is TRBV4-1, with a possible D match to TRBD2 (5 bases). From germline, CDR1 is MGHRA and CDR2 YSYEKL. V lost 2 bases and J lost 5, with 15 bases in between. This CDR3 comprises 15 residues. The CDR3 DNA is TGCGCCAGCAGCCAACCAGAGGGCGCGATGGAGACCCAGTACTTC. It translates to CASSQPEGAMETQYF.

CDR3: CASSEFGTDYNEQFF. As DNA, the CDR3 is TGCGCCAGCAGTGAGTTTGGGACAGATTACAATGAGCAGTTCTTC. The rearrangement joins TRBV10-2 to TRBJ2-1; 7 bases are shared with TRBD1. Germline V CDR1 and CDR2: WSHSY, SAAADI. Germline trimming cut 1 base from V and 4 bases from J; bases unmatched to any gene: 4. This CDR3 is 15 amino acids long.

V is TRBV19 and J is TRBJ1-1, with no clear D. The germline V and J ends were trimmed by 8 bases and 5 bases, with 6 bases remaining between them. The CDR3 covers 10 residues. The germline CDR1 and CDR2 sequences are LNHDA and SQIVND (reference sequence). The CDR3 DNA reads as TGTGCCAGTGGCACTACTGAAGCTTTCTTT. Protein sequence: CASGTTEAFF.